This T cell receptor (beta chain) is drawn from a study of beta chain features in type 1 diabetes. Study-level points and caveats: PCR, the amplification step, might favor shorter templates, equally in patients and controls. Across all four CD4+ subsets, people with type 1 diabetes showed modestly shorter TCRB CDR3s.

This clone has just a few counts. No antigen is known for it. Within the sample, other DNA sequences also encode this same CDR3. cDNA synthesis used the whole RNA isolate, giving expressed TCRB sequences. Clones were sequenced by immunoSEQ multiplex PCR, and TCRdb holds only the in-frame ones, with some missing. The table includes roughly 300,000 clones, approximately 14% detected once. Sequencing was carried out using naive CD4+ T cells from blood. The TCR sequence derives from a young man with type 1 diabetes.

DNA for the CDR3: TGCGCCAGCAGCTCATTAACTAGCGGGAGTTACGAGCAGTACTTC. Protein: CASSSLTSGSYEQYF. The chain links TRBV5-1 to TRBJ2-7, with TRBD2 matching over 11 bases. The germline CDR1 and CDR2 sequences are SGHRS and YFSETQ. The V segment lost 3 bases and the J segment 4 bases; nucleotides outside the gene matches: 6. The CDR3 is 15 residues long. The whole variable domain, filled in from reference TRBV5-1 and TRBJ2-7, reads KAGVTQTPRYLIKTRGQQVTLSCSPISGHRSVSWYQQTPGQGLQFLFEYFSETQRNKGNFPGRFSGRQFSNSRSEMNVSTLELGDSALYLCASSSLTSGSYEQYFGPGTRLTVT.